A single sample is the source of the 27 T cell receptor beta chains below, sequenced in a study of CD8 T cells in ankylosing spondylitis. TCRdb redid the calling of the 5' RACE reads with MiXCR, one entry per CDR3 protein. The data hold approximately 350,000 distinct CDR3 sequences, with about 20% observed a single time. Sequencing was performed on blood, either unsorted or a sorted T cell fraction (not recorded which). The receptors derive from a male donor with ankylosing spondylitis or in good health (not recorded which).

The chain recombines TRBV12-3 or TRBV12-4 with TRBJ1-2, with 9 positions matching TRBD1. There are 14 residues in the CDR3. V lost 6 bases to trimming and J lost 1 base; unmatched junction nucleotides: 3. Here the CDR3 reads CASRGDRDNYGYTF. The CDR3, as DNA: TGTGCCAGCAGGGGGGACAGGGATAACTATGGCTACACCTTC.

The sample holds many counts of this clonotype. J is TRBJ2-1 and V is TRBV12-3 or TRBV12-4; the D call may be TRBD1 or TRBD2 (5 bases each). The CDR3 has 13 amino acids. V was shortened by 1 base and J by 8 bases, with 9 bases between the two germline ends. Here the CDR3 reads CASSLERGDEQFF. In DNA form, the CDR3 reads TGTGCCAGCAGTTTAGAGAGGGGAGATGAGCAGTTCTTC.

The CDR3 sequence is CASRTGTSGYNEQFF. The CDR3 DNA reads as TGTGCCAGCAGAACCGGGACTAGCGGGTACAATGAGCAGTTCTTC. This chain links TRBV12-3 or TRBV12-4 with TRBJ2-1; 12 nucleotides line up with TRBD2. CDR3 size: 15 residues. Germline trimming cut 6 bases from V and 4 bases from J; bases unmatched to any gene: 4.

This clonotype showed up just a few times. The gene calls are TRBV9 and TRBJ2-5; possible D gene TRBD2, 6 bases. The CDR3 has 16 residues. Germline V gives CDR1 SGDLS, CDR2 YYNGEE. The germline V and J ends were trimmed by 0 bases and 0 bases, with 12 bases remaining between them. In DNA form, the CDR3 reads TGTGCCAGCAGCGTAGCGGGGGACGCCTACCAAGAGACCCAGTACTTC. Its translation is CASSVAGDAYQETQYF.

J is TRBJ2-7 and V is TRBV30; 9 positions agree with TRBD1. The CDR3 runs to 13 residues. Germline V CDR1 and CDR2: GTSNPN, SVGIG (reference sequence). V shed 3 bases and J 1 base; nucleotides not matched to a gene: 1. The CDR3 here is CAWRGTGSYEQYF. CDR3 nucleotides: TGTGCCTGGAGGGGGACAGGGTCCTACGAGCAGTACTTC.

V is TRBV2 and J is TRBJ2-1; D uncertain. The V end lost 1 base, the J end lost 4 bases, and 5 bases lay between the germline ends. This CDR3 contains 13 residues. CDR1 is SNHLY and CDR2 is FYNNEI in the germline V gene. The CDR3 region has the DNA TGTGCCAGCAGTGAAGGGAAGTACAATGAGCAGTTCTTC. Its translation: CASSEGKYNEQFF.

This clonotype was observed at least ten times. V and J are TRBV29-1 and TRBJ2-3; 8 bases map to TRBD1. This CDR3 is 15 amino acids long. With V trimmed by 5 bases and J by 4 bases, 11 bases remained unmatched. The V gene's germline CDR1 is SQVTM and CDR2 ANQGSEA. The CDR3 DNA reads as TGCAGCGTTATTTTCCGGGACAGGATGGCAGATACGCAGTATTTT. Amino acids: CSVIFRDRMADTQYF.

The V and J genes are TRBV4-1 and TRBJ1-5, with a weak D call TRBD1 (5 bases). CDR1 MGHRA and CDR2 YSYEKL come from the germline V gene. CDR3 length: 15 amino acids. V shed 2 bases and J shed 7 bases, with 15 bases lying between them. The CDR3, as DNA: TGCGCCAGCAGCCAAAATCAGGGTGTAGGACAGCCCCAGCATTTT. It yields the protein CASSQNQGVGQPQHF.

The table lists this clonotype with a few counts. V is TRBV12-3 or TRBV12-4 and J is TRBJ1-1; tentative D call: TRBD1 (6 bases). V lost 1 base to trimming and J lost 8 bases, with 11 bases between them. The CDR3 has 13 amino acids. DNA of the CDR3: TGTGCCAGCAGTTTAGGGGGGCCTCTAGAAGCTTTCTTT. Translated: CASSLGGPLEAFF.

This clonotype was detected a few times. V is TRBV28 and J is TRBJ1-1; 10 nucleotides match TRBD1. The CDR3 is 16 amino acids. The V gene's germline CDR1 is MDHEN and CDR2 SYDVKM. With V trimmed by 6 bases and J by 5 bases, 12 bases remained unmatched. CDR3 in amino acids: CASSEPGQGRWTEAFF. DNA of the CDR3: TGTGCCAGCAGCGAACCGGGACAGGGGAGATGGACTGAAGCTTTCTTT.

This chain links TRBV11-2 with TRBJ2-1; no reliable D call. The germline V gene encodes CDR1 SGHAT and CDR2 FQNNGV. V was cut by 5 bases and J by 12 bases, with 11 bases left in between. The CDR3 totals 11 residues. CDR3 amino acids: CASSPGPGQFF. DNA for the CDR3: TGTGCCAGCAGCCCCGGGCCCGGGCAGTTCTTC.

The chain uses TRBV20-1 and TRBJ2-1, with 10 bases fitting TRBD2. The CDR3 spans 18 residues. Trimming took 0 bases from V and 0 from J; bases not matched to a gene: 8. Germline V gives CDR1 DFQATT, CDR2 SNEGSKA (reference sequence). CDR3 nucleotide sequence: TGCAGTGCTAGAGAGTTAGCGGGGGGCCGGAGCTCCTACAATGAGCAGTTCTTC. This translates into CSARELAGGRSSYNEQFF.

The chain uses TRBV3-1 and TRBJ2-1; the D is unclear. V was clipped by 0 bases and J by 6 bases, with 9 bases between them. CDR1 is LGHDT and CDR2 is YNNKEL in the germline V gene (reference sequence). This CDR3 region has 14 residues. CDR3 protein: CASSQEGLSNEQFF. Here the CDR3 DNA reads TGTGCCAGCAGCCAAGAGGGGTTAAGCAATGAGCAGTTCTTC.

There are a few counts of this clonotype. CDR3 protein: CASSSGEEETQYF. The CDR3 coding sequence is TGTGCCAGCAGTTCAGGGGAGGAGGAGACCCAGTACTTC. J is TRBJ2-5 and V is TRBV12-3 or TRBV12-4; the D gene could be TRBD1 or TRBD2 (6 bases each). The V end was cut by 4 bases, the J end by 5 bases, with 11 bases between. The CDR3 length is 13 residues.

This clonotype was picked up a small number of times. The chain links TRBV4-1 to TRBJ1-4; no firm D call. Trimming took off 1 base at V and 4 bases at J, with 10 bases between the two ends. The CDR3 sequence is 15 residues long. In germline, CDR1 is MGHRA, CDR2 YSYEKL. CDR3: CASSQVEGLNEKLFF. The DNA of the CDR3 is TGCGCCAGCAGCCAAGTTGAAGGCCTTAATGAAAAACTGTTTTTT.

This clonotype has a handful of counts. The chain has TRBV29-1 and TRBJ1-2; D is possibly TRBD1 (5 bases). V was cut by 0 bases and J by 1 base, with 9 bases left in between. CDR3 length equals 14 residues. CDR1 is SQVTM, CDR2 ANQGSEA, per germline. CDR3: CSVEDLDSNYGYTF. The CDR3 coding sequence is TGCAGCGTTGAAGATCTCGACAGTAACTATGGCTACACCTTC.

The V call is TRBV28, the J call TRBJ2-7; no firm D call. CDR3 size: 15 residues. Germline V gives CDR1 MDHEN, CDR2 SYDVKM. Between the trimmed V and J ends, which lost 1 base and 0 bases, there was a span of 10 bases. The CDR3 protein is CASSLSKMLSYEQYF. In DNA, the CDR3 is TGTGCCAGCAGTTTATCCAAGATGCTCTCCTACGAGCAGTACTTC.

This clonotype has only a few counts. The rearrangement links TRBV7-2 to TRBJ2-1; D gene uncertain. This CDR3 is built from 15 residues. Per the germline V gene, CDR1 is SGHTA and CDR2 is FQGNSA. Trimming removed 3 bases from V and 5 bases from J, with 14 bases in between. This chain's CDR3 is CASSLMWTRNNEQFF. The CDR3 region has the DNA TGTGCCAGCAGCTTGATGTGGACGCGCAACAATGAGCAGTTCTTC. The full variable domain, rest sourced from reference TRBV7-2 and TRBJ2-1, is GAGVSQSPSNKVTEKGKDVELRCDPISGHTALYWYRQSLGQGLEFLIYFQGNSAPDKSGLPSDRFSAERTGGSVSTLTIQRTQQEDSAVYLCASSLMWTRNNEQFFGPGTRLTVL.

This clonotype was counted a few times. This chain links TRBV3-1 with TRBJ2-7, with 9 positions matching TRBD2. The length of the CDR3 is 13 residues. CDR1 and CDR2 (germline): LGHDT, YNNKEL (reference sequence). The trim removed 0 bases at V and 7 bases at J, leaving 1 base unmatched. The CDR3 nucleotides read TGTGCCAGCAGCCAAGAGCGGGGGGGAGAGCAGTACTTC. Encoded protein: CASSQERGGEQYF.

This clonotype was observed a handful of times. This chain joins TRBV27 and TRBJ1-1; no firm D call. CDR1 is MNHEY, CDR2 SMNVEV, per germline (reference sequence). V lost 3 bases and J 3 bases, leaving 8 bases between the germline ends. The CDR3 covers 13 residues. CDR3 in DNA: TGTGCCAGCAGTTTCGGAGGATACACTGAAGCTTTCTTT. Protein sequence: CASSFGGYTEAFF.

The gene calls are TRBV6-2 or TRBV6-3 and TRBJ2-7; D is possibly TRBD1 or TRBD2 (5 bases each). The V gene's germline CDR1 is MNHEY and CDR2 SVGEGT. The V and J ends lost 6 bases and 4 bases respectively, with 13 bases between them. The CDR3 contains 13 residues. CDR3 nucleotides: TGTGCCAGCAGCGAGGGGAGAAATTACGAGCAGTACTTC. Amino acid sequence: CASSEGRNYEQYF.

The chain uses TRBV7-9 and TRBJ2-3; D is undetermined. This CDR3 has 12 amino acids. Germline V CDR1 and CDR2: SEHNR, FQNEAQ (reference sequence). V lost 5 bases and J lost 5, with 8 bases in between. CDR3 nucleotide sequence: TGTGCCAGCAGCCCAATGGGAGATACGCAGTATTTT. This codes for CASSPMGDTQYF.

This clonotype was detected a few times. The CDR3 DNA reads as TGTGCCAGCAGCCCCACCCCGGGACAGTACAATGAGCAGTTCTTC. It yields the protein CASSPTPGQYNEQFF. This sequence joins TRBV7-9 and TRBJ2-1, with 7 bases aligning to TRBD1. CDR1 is SEHNR, CDR2 FQNEAQ, per germline (reference sequence). The length of the CDR3 is 15 residues. Trimming cost V 5 bases and J 4 bases; bases outside gene matches: 8.

The chain is built from TRBV21-1 and TRBJ2-3; TRBD1 reflects the table's D call only, with no check against the DNA. TRBV21-1 is flagged as a pseudogene. This CDR3 region has 19 residues. CDR3 residues: CASSKPRTLSFSSTDTQYF. The CDR3 nucleotides read TGTGCCAGCAGCAAGCCCCGGACCTTGAGTTTTTCTAGCACAGATACGCAGTATTTT.

This clonotype was seen more than once but under ten times. The chain combines TRBV29-1 with TRBJ2-7; D remains ambiguous. V dropped 3 bases and J dropped 0 bases, with 9 bases sitting between them. This CDR3 is built from 13 residues. CDR1 is SQVTM, CDR2 ANQGSEA, per germline. Written as DNA, the CDR3 is TGCAGCGTTGAGTCTGCCTTCTCCTACGAGCAGTACTTC. Protein sequence: CSVESAFSYEQYF.

This clonotype was counted at least ten times. V usage is TRBV12-3 or TRBV12-4 and J usage is TRBJ2-2; TRBD2 matches at 7 bases. V dropped 8 bases and J dropped 0; count of bases not matched to a gene: 3. The CDR3 length is 14 residues. The CDR3 sequence: CASSSGSNTGELFF. DNA of the CDR3: TGTGCCAGCTCTAGCGGATCGAACACCGGGGAGCTGTTTTTT.

V usage is TRBV3-1 and J usage is TRBJ1-1, with 7 nucleotides matching TRBD1. Germline CDR1 LGHDT, CDR2 YNNKEL (reference sequence). The CDR3 is made up of 16 amino acids. V shed 0 bases and J 5 bases; nucleotides not matched to a gene: 9. The CDR3, as DNA: TGTGCCAGCAGCCAAGAGGGGGTCAGGGGGTTGACTGAAGCTTTCTTT. Its protein product is CASSQEGVRGLTEAFF.